One and the same sample provided the 28 T cell receptor beta chains below, sequenced in a study of T cell repertoires in ileal Crohn's disease. Clones were sequenced by immunoSEQ multiplex PCR, and TCRdb holds only the in-frame ones, with some missing. Counted here are approximately 27,000 clones, about 81% occurring once; the ten biggest clones make up roughly 5.4%. Sequences were obtained from ileal tissue. Receptors originate from an adult with Crohn's disease.

This clone showed up just a few times. This chain joins TRBV6-1 and TRBJ1-6; D not certain. This CDR3 region has 15 residues. V was pared by 2 bases and J by 8 bases, with 13 bases between. The V gene's germline CDR1 is MNHNS and CDR2 SASEGT. The CDR3 DNA sequence: TGTGCCAGCAGTGAATCCACCCCGAGGTATTCACCCCTCCACTTT. Its translation is CASSESTPRYSPLHF.

This chain joins TRBV19 and TRBJ2-3, with D possibly TRBD1 on 6 matching bases. Trimming stripped 6 bases from V and 4 bases from J, with 11 bases between. The CDR3 covers 13 residues. Germline V lookup: CDR1 LNHDA, CDR2 SQIVND (reference sequence). CDR3 region: CASSQGRSDTQYF. The CDR3 region has the DNA TGTGCCAGTAGCCAGGGGAGATCAGATACGCAGTATTTT.

The chain carries TRBV7-2 and TRBJ2-4, with a possible D match to TRBD1 (5 bases). Germline CDR1 SGHTA, CDR2 FQGNSA. V was shortened by 5 bases and J by 1 base, with 9 bases between the two germline ends. The CDR3 runs to 14 residues. CDR3 nucleotides: TGTGCCAGCAGCCCCGCAGGGGCCAAAAACATTCAGTACTTC. Its protein is CASSPAGAKNIQYF. The full variable domain, in which reference TRBV7-2 and TRBJ2-4 provide the parts outside the CDR3, is GAGVSQSPSNKVTEKGKDVELRCDPISGHTALYWYRQSLGQGLEFLIYFQGNSAPDKSGLPSDRFSAERTGGSVSTLTIQRTQQEDSAVYLCASSPAGAKNIQYFGAGTRLSVL.

The chain couples TRBV7-2 to TRBJ2-4; D might be TRBD1 (6 bases). Germline V gives CDR1 SGHTA, CDR2 FQGNSA. This CDR3 has 17 amino acids. The V and J ends lost 2 bases and 0 bases respectively, with 14 bases between them. The CDR3 here is CASSLPGQSLAKNIQYF. DNA of the CDR3: TGTGCCAGCAGCTTACCCGGACAGTCCCTAGCCAAAAACATTCAGTACTTC. Based on the CDR3 plus reference TRBV7-2 and TRBJ2-4, the full variable domain is GAGVSQSPSNKVTEKGKDVELRCDPISGHTALYWYRQSLGQGLEFLIYFQGNSAPDKSGLPSDRFSAERTGGSVSTLTIQRTQQEDSAVYLCASSLPGQSLAKNIQYFGAGTRLSVL.

J is TRBJ1-4 and V is TRBV4-3; the match to TRBD1 covers 12 bases. Germline CDR1 reads LGHNA; CDR2 reads YSLEER. J gave up 8 bases and V 1 base, and 8 bases lay outside the gene matches. The CDR3 runs to 17 residues. CDR3 DNA sequence: TGCGCCAGCAGCCAAGTGGGGGGGACAGGGGGCCGAGAAAAACTGTTTTTT. It translates to CASSQVGGTGGREKLFF.

The chain employs TRBV6-6 and TRBJ1-2; 9 nucleotides agree with TRBD1. V shed 7 bases, J shed 6 bases, and the junction held 6 bases outside the gene matches. CDR3 length: 13 amino acids. CDR1 MNHNY and CDR2 SVGAGI come from the germline V gene (reference sequence). This chain's CDR3 is CASTVTGGHGYTF. In DNA form, the CDR3 reads TGTGCCAGCACCGTAACAGGGGGCCATGGCTACACCTTC.

DNA of the CDR3: TGCAGTTTAGGGGGCAATGAGCAGTTCTTC. Translated, it gives CSLGGNEQFF. The genes are TRBV20-1 and TRBJ2-1; tentative D call: TRBD1 (6 bases). Looked up from germline, CDR1 is DFQATT and CDR2 is SNEGSKA (reference sequence). V lost 8 bases, J lost 6 bases, and 8 bases lay in between. This CDR3 has 10 residues.

The V and J genes are TRBV10-3 and TRBJ2-7, with D perhaps matching TRBD2 (6 bases). V gave up 4 bases and J gave up 3 bases, with 13 bases separating them. CDR1 ENHRY and CDR2 SYGVKD come from the germline V gene. The CDR3 is 14 residues long. In DNA form, the CDR3 reads TGTGCCATCAGTGCGGGACTTTCAGTCTACGAGCAGTACTTC. Translated: CAISAGLSVYEQYF.

A word on this clone: At one end, the junction sequence differs from germline, possibly due to a read error. The V call is TRBV7-7, the J call TRBJ2-5; possible D gene TRBD1, 5 bases. The length of the CDR3 is 14 residues. Germline CDR1 reads SSHAT; CDR2 reads FNYEAQ (reference sequence). CDR3 DNA sequence: TGTGCTAGCAGCTTACTGGGGCAACAAGAGACCCAGTACTTC. This codes for CASSLLGQQETQYF.

The V gene is TRBV18, the J gene TRBJ2-4, with D hard to call. This CDR3 region has 14 residues. V shed 3 bases and J shed 0 bases, with 6 bases lying between them. Per the germline V gene, CDR1 is KGHSH and CDR2 is LQKENI. The CDR3 is CASSPAVAKNIQYF. The CDR3 DNA sequence: TGTGCCAGCTCACCGGCAGTAGCCAAAAACATTCAGTACTTC.

This sequence joins TRBV19 and TRBJ1-5; perhaps TRBD1 as D (6 bases). Germline CDR1 is LNHDA and CDR2 is SQIVND (reference sequence). The CDR3 totals 15 residues. Trimming shortened V by 7 bases and J by 3 bases, and 16 bases separated the two germline ends. CDR3 coding DNA: TGTGCCAGTACTCCACAGGGTCGACCCAATCAGCCCCAGCATTTT. Translated, it gives CASTPQGRPNQPQHF.

V and J are TRBV19 and TRBJ2-5, with a weak D call TRBD1 (5 bases). The CDR3 is made up of 13 amino acids. The germline V gene has CDR1 LNHDA and CDR2 SQIVND (reference sequence). Between the trimmed V and J ends, which lost 2 bases and 7 bases, there was a span of 11 bases. This CDR3 reads CASSITGEGTQYF. CDR3 nucleotides: TGTGCCAGTAGTATAACAGGAGAAGGGACCCAGTACTTC.

This clone was picked up one time. The gene calls are TRBV6-6 and TRBJ1-3; D might be TRBD1 (6 bases). Per the germline V gene, CDR1 is MNHNY and CDR2 is SVGAGI (reference sequence). This CDR3 has 15 amino acids. V shed 5 bases and J shed 0 bases, with 11 bases lying between them. DNA of the CDR3: TGTGCCAGCAGTCGAGGGGGTACCTCTGGAAACACCATATATTTT. Its protein is CASSRGGTSGNTIYF.

The chain carries TRBV18 and TRBJ1-4; D may be TRBD1 (6 bases). The CDR3 is 16 amino acids. Germline-derived CDR1 and CDR2 are KGHSH and LQKENI. The V and J ends lost 5 bases and 1 base respectively, with 14 bases between them. CDR3 amino acids: CASSANPGQTNEKLFF. The CDR3 nucleotides are TGTGCCAGCTCAGCTAATCCGGGACAAACTAATGAAAAACTGTTTTTT.

This chain uses TRBV7-2 with TRBJ1-2, with 9 bases fitting TRBD1. CDR1 is SGHTA, CDR2 FQGNSA, per germline. The CDR3 runs to 16 residues. J was trimmed by 7 bases and V by 1 base; bases with no gene match: 10. The CDR3 loop is CASSLVGSGQGFGYTF. CDR3 sequence (DNA): TGTGCCAGCAGCTTAGTCGGTTCGGGACAGGGCTTTGGCTACACCTTC.

This chain joins TRBV4-2 and TRBJ2-1; D may be TRBD2 (6 bases). Trimming removed 0 bases from V and 3 bases from J, with 12 bases in between. This CDR3 region has 16 residues. Germline CDR1 and CDR2: LGHNA and YNFKEQ. CDR3 in DNA: TGTGCCAGCAGCCAAGATCGGAGGGGACTCTACAATGAGCAGTTCTTC. The encoded protein is CASSQDRRGLYNEQFF.

This clone was counted once. This chain links TRBV5-6 with TRBJ2-1; perhaps TRBD2 as D (5 bases). V shed 4 bases and J shed 9 bases, with 8 bases lying between them. Germline CDR1 is SGHDT and CDR2 is YYEEEE. The CDR3 loop spans 11 amino acids. DNA of the CDR3: TGTGCCAGCAGCGAGCGGACTGAGCAGTTCTTC. This codes for CASSERTEQFF.

The CDR3 loop is CASSEQGVLQSPLHF. CDR3 bases: TGTGCCAGCAGTGAGCAAGGGGTACTTCAATCACCCCTCCACTTT. The rearrangement uses TRBV2 and TRBJ1-6; the D gene is possibly TRBD1 (5 bases). The V and J ends lost 3 bases and 10 bases respectively, with 16 bases between them. Germline values: CDR1 SNHLY, CDR2 FYNNEI. The CDR3 has 15 amino acids. Combining the CDR3 with reference TRBV2 and TRBJ1-6 gives the whole variable domain EPEVTQTPSHQVTQMGQEVILRCVPISNHLYFYWYRQILGQKVEFLVSFYNNEISEKSEIFDDQFSVERPDGSNFTLKIRSTKLEDSAMYFCASSEQGVLQSPLHFGNGTRLTVT.

The chain joins TRBV29-1 to TRBJ2-1, with TRBD1 matching 10 bases. The CDR3 spans 15 residues. V shed 5 bases and J 6 bases; nucleotides not matched to a gene: 10. Germline V gene lookup returns CDR1 SQVTM and CDR2 ANQGSEA. The CDR3, as DNA: TGCAGCGTTCAAGGGGGACAGGGGATCCTCAATGAGCAGTTCTTC. This translates into CSVQGGQGILNEQFF.

The chain links TRBV7-6 to TRBJ2-7; possibly TRBD1 for D (6 bases). There are 14 residues in the CDR3. Germline loops: CDR1 SGHVS, CDR2 FNYEAQ. V lost 3 bases and J 2 bases, leaving 11 bases between the germline ends. The CDR3 loop reads CASSFLDRPYEQYF. Written as DNA, the CDR3 is TGTGCCAGCAGCTTTTTGGACAGACCCTACGAGCAGTACTTC.

The rearrangement links TRBV5-4 to TRBJ2-7; 9 nucleotides align to TRBD2. Per the germline V gene, CDR1 is SGHNT and CDR2 is YYREEE (reference sequence). This CDR3 has 17 residues. The junction had 10 bases not matched to a gene; V was cut back by 3 bases and J by 0 bases. CDR3 amino acids: CASSSRVGSGGSYEQYF. DNA of the CDR3: TGTGCCAGCAGCTCCCGAGTAGGTAGCGGGGGCTCCTACGAGCAGTACTTC.

This clone was picked up one time. The V and J genes are TRBV6-6 and TRBJ1-3; the D is unclear. Deletions cut 6 bases from V and 0 bases from J, with 9 bases between. Germline lookup yields CDR1 MNHNY and CDR2 SVGAGI (reference sequence). The CDR3 totals 14 residues. As DNA, the CDR3 is TGTGCCAGCAGGACTGAAAACTCTGGAAACACCATATATTTT. Protein product: CASRTENSGNTIYF.

The rearrangement links TRBV5-1 to TRBJ1-2; perhaps TRBD1 as D (5 bases). V dropped 6 bases and J dropped 6 bases, with 21 bases sitting between them. From germline, CDR1 is SGHRS and CDR2 YFSETQ. CDR3 length: 15 amino acids. Here the CDR3 reads CASKRGQGGIDGYTF. In DNA form, the CDR3 reads TGCGCCAGCAAAAGAGGGCAGGGAGGAATTGATGGCTACACCTTC.

This clone was counted between two and nine times. The V gene is TRBV7-8, the J gene TRBJ2-5; 7 nucleotides line up with TRBD2. Germline trimming cut 7 bases from V and 3 bases from J; bases unmatched to any gene: 14. The CDR3 runs to 16 residues. Germline values: CDR1 SGHVS, CDR2 FQNEAQ. The CDR3 here is CASILGGESWEETQYF. In DNA, the CDR3 is TGTGCCAGCATCCTTGGGGGGGAATCTTGGGAAGAGACCCAGTACTTC.

The J gene is TRBJ2-1, the V gene TRBV7-2; TRBD1 matches 7 bases. The CDR3 totals 15 residues. CDR1 is SGHTA, CDR2 FQGNSA, per germline. Trimming took 3 bases from V and 0 from J; bases not matched to a gene: 2. CDR3 nucleotide sequence: TGTGCCAGCAGCTTCCGGGACAGCTCCTACAATGAGCAGTTCTTC. Translating it yields CASSFRDSSYNEQFF. Complete variable domain (other parts from reference TRBV7-2 and TRBJ2-1): GAGVSQSPSNKVTEKGKDVELRCDPISGHTALYWYRQSLGQGLEFLIYFQGNSAPDKSGLPSDRFSAERTGGSVSTLTIQRTQQEDSAVYLCASSFRDSSYNEQFFGPGTRLTVL.

The chain has TRBV4-3 and TRBJ1-2, with TRBD1 matching 8 bases. V was pared by 4 bases and J by 10 bases, with 14 bases of the junction left unmatched. The CDR3 loop spans 15 amino acids. Germline CDR1 LGHNA, CDR2 YSLEER. The CDR3 DNA reads as TGCGCCAGCAGCCCGGGGTTTAGGGGGGACAGGAACTACACCTTC. Amino acid sequence: CASSPGFRGDRNYTF.

The genes are TRBV6-1 and TRBJ1-2; 9 nucleotides agree with TRBD1. This CDR3 has 19 residues. J lost 4 bases, V lost 1 base, and 16 bases had no gene match. The germline V gene encodes CDR1 MNHNS and CDR2 SASEGT. The CDR3 here is CASSEVLWDREGRLYGYTF. CDR3 nucleotide sequence: TGTGCCAGCAGTGAAGTTTTGTGGGACAGGGAAGGGAGACTCTATGGCTACACCTTC.

The chain has TRBV18 and TRBJ1-2; unclear D gene. CDR1 and CDR2 (germline): KGHSH, LQKENI. This CDR3 spans 15 amino acids. V lost 5 bases and J 1 base, leaving 14 bases between the germline ends. The CDR3 protein is CASSEGKGGNYGYTF. The CDR3 DNA reads as TGTGCCAGCTCAGAAGGGAAAGGAGGTAACTATGGCTACACCTTC.